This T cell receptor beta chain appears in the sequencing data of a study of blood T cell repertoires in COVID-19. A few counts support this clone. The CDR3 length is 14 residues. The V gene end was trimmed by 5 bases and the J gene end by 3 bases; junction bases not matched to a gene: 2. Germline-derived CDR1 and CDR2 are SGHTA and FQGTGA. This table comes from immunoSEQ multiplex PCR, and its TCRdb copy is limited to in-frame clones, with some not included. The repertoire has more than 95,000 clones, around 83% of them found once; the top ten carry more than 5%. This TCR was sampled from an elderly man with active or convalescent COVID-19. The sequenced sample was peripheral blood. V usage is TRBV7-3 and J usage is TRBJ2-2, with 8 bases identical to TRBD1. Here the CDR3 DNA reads TGTGCCAGCAGCCAGACAGGGGACACCGGGGAGCTGTTTTTT. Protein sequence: CASSQTGDTGELFF. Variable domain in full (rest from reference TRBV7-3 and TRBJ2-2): GAGVSQTPSNKVTEKGKYVELRCDPISGHTALYWYRQSLGQGPEFLIYFQGTGAADDSGLPNDRFFAVRPEGSVSTLKIQRTERGDSAVYLCASSQTGDTGELFFGEGSRLTVL.